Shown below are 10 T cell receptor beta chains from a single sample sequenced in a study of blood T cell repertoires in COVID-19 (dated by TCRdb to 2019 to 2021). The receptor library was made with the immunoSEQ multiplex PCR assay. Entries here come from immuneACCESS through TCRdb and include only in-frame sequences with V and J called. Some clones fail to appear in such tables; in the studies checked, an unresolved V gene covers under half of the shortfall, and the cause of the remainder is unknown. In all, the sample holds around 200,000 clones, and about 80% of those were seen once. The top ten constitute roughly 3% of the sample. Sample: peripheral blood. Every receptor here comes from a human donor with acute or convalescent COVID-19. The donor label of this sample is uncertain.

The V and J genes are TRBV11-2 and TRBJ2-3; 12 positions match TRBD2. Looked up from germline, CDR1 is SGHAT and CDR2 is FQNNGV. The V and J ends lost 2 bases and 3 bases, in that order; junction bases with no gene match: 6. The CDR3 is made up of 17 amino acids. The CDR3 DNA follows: TGTGCCAGCAGCTTAAGGCTAGCGGGGGGGCAGACAGATACGCAGTATTTT. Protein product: CASSLRLAGGQTDTQYF.

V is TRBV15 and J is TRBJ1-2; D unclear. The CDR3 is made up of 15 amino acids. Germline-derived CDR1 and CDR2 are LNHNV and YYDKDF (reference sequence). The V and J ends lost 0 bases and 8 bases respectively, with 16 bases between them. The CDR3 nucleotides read TGTGCCACCAGCAGAGAGGAGGGCTATGGCGGAGGCTACACCTTC. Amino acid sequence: CATSREEGYGGGYTF.

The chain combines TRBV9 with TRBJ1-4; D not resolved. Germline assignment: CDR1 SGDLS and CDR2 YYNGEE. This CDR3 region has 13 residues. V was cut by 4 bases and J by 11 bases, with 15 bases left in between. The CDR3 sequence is CASSPEGGGKLFF. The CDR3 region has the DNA TGTGCCAGCAGCCCTGAGGGCGGAGGGAAACTGTTTTTT.

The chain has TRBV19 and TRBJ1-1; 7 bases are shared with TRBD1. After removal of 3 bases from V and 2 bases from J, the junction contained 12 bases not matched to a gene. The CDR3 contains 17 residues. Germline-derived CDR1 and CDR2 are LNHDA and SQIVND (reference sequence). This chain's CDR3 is CASSILVGQALNTEAFF. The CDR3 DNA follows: TGTGCCAGTAGTATCTTAGTCGGACAGGCGTTAAACACTGAAGCTTTCTTT. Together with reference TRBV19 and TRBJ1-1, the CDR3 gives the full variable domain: DGGITQSPKYLFRKEGQNVTLSCEQNLNHDAMYWYRQDPGQGLRLIYYSQIVNDFQKGDIAEGYSVSREKKESFPLTVTSAQKNPTAFYLCASSILVGQALNTEAFFGQGTRLTVV.

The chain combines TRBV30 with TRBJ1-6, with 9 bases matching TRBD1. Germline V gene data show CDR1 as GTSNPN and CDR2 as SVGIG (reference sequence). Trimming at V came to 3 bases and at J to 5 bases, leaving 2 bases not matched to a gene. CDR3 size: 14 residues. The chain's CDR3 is CAWRRTGDNSPLHF. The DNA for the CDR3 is TGTGCCTGGAGACGGACAGGGGATAATTCACCCCTCCACTTT.

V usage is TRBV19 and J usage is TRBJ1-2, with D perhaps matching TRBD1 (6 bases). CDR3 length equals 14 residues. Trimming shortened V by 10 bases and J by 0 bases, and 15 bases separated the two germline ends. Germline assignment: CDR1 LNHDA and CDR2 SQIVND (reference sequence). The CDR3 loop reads CATSPQGANYGYTF. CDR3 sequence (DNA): TGTGCCACTTCTCCACAGGGAGCTAACTATGGCTACACCTTC.

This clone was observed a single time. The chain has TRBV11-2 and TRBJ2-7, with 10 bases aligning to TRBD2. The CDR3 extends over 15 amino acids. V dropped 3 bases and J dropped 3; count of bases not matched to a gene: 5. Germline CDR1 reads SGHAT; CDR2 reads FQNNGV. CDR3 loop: CASSFSLAGVYEQYF. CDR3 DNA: TGTGCCAGCAGCTTCTCCCTAGCGGGAGTCTACGAGCAGTACTTC.

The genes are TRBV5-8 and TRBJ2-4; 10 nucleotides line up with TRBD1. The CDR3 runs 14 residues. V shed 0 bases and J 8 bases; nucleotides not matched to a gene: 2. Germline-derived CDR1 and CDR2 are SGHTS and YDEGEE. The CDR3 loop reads CASSLAGTGDIQYF. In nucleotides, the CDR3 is TGTGCCAGCAGCTTGGCTGGGACAGGGGACATTCAGTACTTC. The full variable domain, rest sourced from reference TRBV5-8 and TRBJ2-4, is EAGVTQSPTHLIKTRGQQATLRCSPISGHTSVYWYQQALGLGLQFLLWYDEGEERNRGNFPPRFSGRQFPNYSSELNVNALELEDSALYLCASSLAGTGDIQYFGAGTRLSVL.

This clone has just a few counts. CDR3 loop: CASSYPGGPGGTEAFF. CDR3 in DNA: TGTGCCAGCAGTTACCCAGGGGGCCCAGGGGGCACTGAAGCTTTCTTT. The rearrangement uses TRBV6-6 and TRBJ1-1; 8 nucleotides match TRBD1. Germline V gene sequence: CDR1 MNHNY, CDR2 SVGAGI (reference sequence). The trim removed 2 bases at V and 4 bases at J, leaving 9 bases unmatched. The CDR3 covers 16 residues.

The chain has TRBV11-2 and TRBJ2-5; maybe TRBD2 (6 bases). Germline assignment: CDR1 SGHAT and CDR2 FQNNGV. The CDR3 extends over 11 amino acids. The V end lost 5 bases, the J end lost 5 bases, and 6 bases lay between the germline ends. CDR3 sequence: CASSRGETQYF. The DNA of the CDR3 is TGTGCCAGCAGCCGGGGGGAGACCCAGTACTTC.